This record looks at one T cell receptor beta chain sequence and its context. Its antigen is as yet unknown. This sample is part of a study of T-cell reconstitution after alpha-beta-depleted transplantation in children. The CDR3 is made up of 18 amino acids. The germline CDR1 and CDR2 sequences are DFQATT and SNEGSKA (reference sequence). The junction had 9 bases not matched to a gene; V was cut back by 1 base and J by 3 bases. Study results and limitations: Hyperexpanded clones declined; after one year, newly produced T cells mostly supplied diversity. Surviving recipient T cells and thymic progenitors accounted for the high day-60 TCRbeta diversity observed in some patients.

Preparation of the TCRbeta library used unique molecular identifiers. TCRdb re-called the PCR reads with MiXCR, one entry per CDR3 protein. The sample carries fewer than 550,000 distinct CDR3 sequences, 10% to 12% recorded once. This chain connects TRBV20-1 to TRBJ2-2; TRBD2 matches at 12 bases. The sequence was obtained from a female patient aged 2-15 years who had a stem cell transplant for aplastic anemia, so the T cells may come from the graft donor. The source was PBMCs, mostly from graft donor cells, collected 180 days after TCRalphabeta/CD19-depleted stem cell transplant. Written as DNA, the CDR3 is TGCAGTGCTAGAGGACAAACTAGCGGGAGGTTCTACACCGGGGAGCTGTTTTTT. This sequence encodes CSARGQTSGRFYTGELFF.